Each of the 18 T cell receptor beta chains below was sequenced from the same sample in a study of T cells in Graves' hyperthyroidism and ophthalmopathy. Template material for amplifying TCR beta CDR3 regions consisted of RNA transcripts. The primer set for the first-round RT-PCR of the TCR CDR3 was HTBI. MiXCR, run by TCRdb on the multiplex PCR reads, gives a single entry per CDR3 protein. The repertoire holds 540,000 or so distinct CDR3 sequences, with about 15% as singletons. Source material: blood. These receptors originate from a woman aged 30 to 39 with Graves' hyperthyroidism.

In regard to this clonotype: This may come from a read error, since a much larger clone is one base off. V usage is TRBV20-1 and J usage is TRBJ1-1; possibly TRBD1 for D (6 bases). Trimming took 8 bases from V and 0 from J, leaving 28 bases between them. Germline V gives CDR1 DFQATT, CDR2 SNEGSKA (reference sequence). The CDR3 sequence is 18 residues long. The CDR3: CSTTRGLGASYLNTEAFF. The DNA for the CDR3 is TGCAGTACAACTAGAGGACTGGGGGCCTCATATTTGAACACTGAAGCTTTCTTT.

This clonotype was detected many times. The chain employs TRBV7-8 and TRBJ2-2; TRBD1 is a possible D gene (5 bases). V gave up 4 bases and J gave up 2 bases, with 11 bases separating them. The CDR3 consists of 15 residues. Looked up from germline, CDR1 is SGHVS and CDR2 is FQNEAQ. The CDR3 loop is CASSSMTANTGELFF. Written as DNA, the CDR3 is TGTGCCAGCAGCTCGATGACAGCCAACACCGGGGAGCTGTTTTTT. The full variable domain, in which reference TRBV7-8 and TRBJ2-2 provide the parts outside the CDR3, is GAGVSQSPRYKVAKRGQDVALRCDPISGHVSLFWYQQALGQGPEFLTYFQNEAQLDKSGLPSDRFFAERPEGSVSTLKIQRTQQEDSAVYLCASSSMTANTGELFFGEGSRLTVL.

The chain joins TRBV19 to TRBJ1-1, with a weak D call TRBD1 (5 bases). This CDR3 has 16 residues. V was pared by 7 bases and J by 1 base, with 19 bases between. CDR1 is LNHDA and CDR2 is SQIVND in the germline V gene (reference sequence). The CDR3 region is CASKSGVTGRNTEAFF. The CDR3, as DNA: TGTGCCAGTAAATCGGGGGTCACAGGTAGGAACACTGAAGCTTTCTTT.

Notes on this clonotype: A read error may be the cause here, since a much bigger clone is one base away. This chain links TRBV30 with TRBJ2-7; D possibly corresponds to TRBD1 (5 bases). The germline CDR1 and CDR2 sequences are GTSNPN and SVGIG (reference sequence). The CDR3 runs to 13 residues. DNA of the CDR3: TGTCCCTGGAGTACAGGTGGATCCTACGAGCAGTACTTC. Its translation is CPWSTGGSYEQYF. Drawing the rest from reference TRBV30 and TRBJ2-7, the complete variable domain is SQTIHQWPATLVQPVGSPLSLECTVEGTSNPNLYWYRQAAGRGLQLLFYSVGIGQISSEVPQNLSASRPQDRQFILSSKKLLLSDSGFYLCPWSTGGSYEQYFGPGTRLTVT.

In nucleotides, the CDR3 is TGTGCCAGCAGCGTACAAGCGGGAATAGGCGAGCAGTACTTC. It codes for CASSVQAGIGEQYF. The chain is built from TRBV9 and TRBJ2-7, with 7 bases matching TRBD2. The germline V gene has CDR1 SGDLS and CDR2 YYNGEE. V lost 1 base, J lost 6 bases, and 7 bases stayed unmatched. The CDR3 runs to 14 residues.

This clonotype turned up a few times. An end of the junction differs from the germline gene, which may be a read error. The rearrangement links TRBV5-6 to TRBJ2-3, with D perhaps TRBD2 (7 bases). Germline assignment: CDR1 SGHDT and CDR2 YYEEEE. The CDR3 length is 17 residues. CDR3 amino acids: CASSQDLGGGWADTQYF. The CDR3 DNA reads TGCGCCAGCAGCCAAGATCTCGGCGGGGGCTGGGCAGATACGCAGTATTTT.

This clonotype came up a few times. This chain links TRBV3-1 with TRBJ1-6; D perhaps matches TRBD1 (5 bases). The CDR3 runs 15 residues. The ends were cut back, 1 base at V and 7 bases at J, with 11 bases in the middle. Germline V CDR1 and CDR2: LGHDT, YNNKEL (reference sequence). The CDR3 region has the DNA TGTGCCAGCAGCCAAGGCCAGGGTTCAAATTCACCCCTCCACTTT. Its protein is CASSQGQGSNSPLHF.

V and J are TRBV7-6 and TRBJ2-5; D is unclear. Deletions cut 3 bases from V and 3 bases from J, with 5 bases between. CDR1 SGHVS and CDR2 FNYEAQ come from the germline V gene. There are 12 residues in the CDR3. CDR3 sequence reads: CASSFLKETQYF. DNA for the CDR3: TGTGCCAGCAGCTTTTTAAAAGAGACCCAGTACTTC. Combining the CDR3 with reference TRBV7-6 and TRBJ2-5 gives the whole variable domain GAGVSQSPRYKVTKRGQDVALRCDPISGHVSLYWYRQALGQGPEFLTYFNYEAQQDKSGLPNDRFSAERPEGSISTLTIQRTEQRDSAMYRCASSFLKETQYFGPGTRLLVL.

The V and J genes are TRBV27 and TRBJ2-7; 7 bases line up with TRBD2. The CDR3 totals 13 residues. Germline loops: CDR1 MNHEY, CDR2 SMNVEV (reference sequence). The J segment lost 3 bases and the V segment lost 6 bases, leaving 5 bases of the junction unmatched. The CDR3 coding sequence is TGTGCCAGCAGCGGGAGGTCCCGCTACGAGCAGTACTTC. Protein sequence: CASSGRSRYEQYF.

The V gene is TRBV3-1, the J gene TRBJ1-5, with D hard to call. The CDR3 is 13 residues long. Germline V lookup: CDR1 LGHDT, CDR2 YNNKEL (reference sequence). The V end lost 0 bases, the J end lost 6 bases, and 6 bases lay between the germline ends. The CDR3 DNA sequence: TGTGCCAGCAGCCAAGATGGACGTCAGCCCCAGCATTTT. Protein sequence: CASSQDGRQPQHF.

This clonotype occurred a few times. The V gene is TRBV10-2, the J gene TRBJ1-2; D not resolved. This CDR3 is 13 amino acids long. Trimming removed 2 bases at V and 8 bases at J, with 12 bases between. CDR1 and CDR2 from the germline V gene are WSHSY and SAAADI. The CDR3 nucleotides read TGCGCCAGCAGTGAGCACCCAGGCAGCGGCTACACCTTC. Protein sequence: CASSEHPGSGYTF.

This clonotype came up many times. This chain joins TRBV6-1 and TRBJ2-7; TRBD1 agrees at 7 bases. V shed 5 bases, J shed 5 bases, and the junction held 9 bases outside the gene matches. The CDR3 has 14 amino acids. The germline gives CDR1 MNHNS, CDR2 SASEGT. CDR3 coding DNA: TGTGCCAGCAGTTCAGGGGCAGGGGGTAACGAGCAGTACTTC. It specifies CASSSGAGGNEQYF.

At least ten counts were recorded for this clonotype. The chain carries TRBV18 and TRBJ1-1; tentatively, D is TRBD1 (5 bases). The CDR3 has 14 residues. Germline CDR1 reads KGHSH; CDR2 reads LQKENI. V was pared by 3 bases and J by 2 bases, with 10 bases between. CDR3 bases: TGTGCCAGCTCACCCCCGGGGCGAAACACTGAAGCTTTCTTT. Translated, it gives CASSPPGRNTEAFF. Supplemented by reference TRBV18 and TRBJ1-1, the full variable domain reads NAGVMQNPRHLVRRRGQEARLRCSPMKGHSHVYWYRQLPEEGLKFMVYLQKENIIDESGMPKERFSAEFPKEGPSILRIQQVVRGDSAAYFCASSPPGRNTEAFFGQGTRLTVV.

This clonotype appeared many times. This chain uses TRBV2 with TRBJ2-5, with D hard to call. V lost 7 bases, J lost 1 base, and 4 bases lay in between. The CDR3 spans 11 residues. Germline lookup yields CDR1 SNHLY and CDR2 FYNNEI. This CDR3 reads CASTVQETQYF. The CDR3 nucleotides are TGTGCCAGCACAGTCCAAGAGACCCAGTACTTC. Variable domain in full (rest from reference TRBV2 and TRBJ2-5): EPEVTQTPSHQVTQMGQEVILRCVPISNHLYFYWYRQILGQKVEFLVSFYNNEISEKSEIFDDQFSVERPDGSNFTLKIRSTKLEDSAMYFCASTVQETQYFGPGTRLLVL.

This clonotype was observed many times. The V and J genes are TRBV6-2 or TRBV6-3 and TRBJ2-2; TRBD2 aligns across 9 bases. CDR3 length: 15 residues. With V trimmed by 7 bases and J by 0 bases, 3 bases remained unmatched. Germline V gene sequence: CDR1 MNHEY, CDR2 SVGEGT. The CDR3 is CASKLAGTNTGELFF. The CDR3 DNA sequence: TGTGCCAGCAAGCTAGCGGGAACGAACACCGGGGAGCTGTTTTTT.

This clonotype was seen ten or more times. CDR3 bases: TGTGCCAGCAGCTTAGCTGGGGGGACCGGCTATGGCTACACCTTC. Its protein product is CASSLAGGTGYGYTF. The rearrangement uses TRBV7-2 and TRBJ1-2, with D possibly TRBD1 on 5 matching bases. Germline CDR1 and CDR2: SGHTA and FQGNSA. V was cut by 0 bases and J by 4 bases, with 12 bases left in between. The CDR3 totals 15 residues.

Notes on this clonotype: Relative to the germline gene, one junction end is altered; a read error may explain this. This rearrangement joins TRBV11-1 to TRBJ1-4, with unresolved D. Germline values: CDR1 SGHAT, CDR2 FQDESV (reference sequence). CDR3 size: 15 residues. The CDR3 spells CASSRVPTPNEKLFF. The CDR3, as DNA: TGCGCCAGCAGCCGGGTTCCTACCCCCAATGAAAAACTGTTTTTT.

The V and J genes are TRBV7-9 and TRBJ2-7; 8 bases are a match to TRBD2. The junction had 12 bases not matched to a gene; V was cut back by 2 bases and J by 0 bases. Germline V lookup: CDR1 SEHNR, CDR2 FQNEAQ (reference sequence). This CDR3 spans 18 amino acids. The CDR3 sequence is CASSLTNDLSGNSYEQYF. The CDR3 coding sequence is TGTGCCAGCAGCTTAACAAACGATCTTAGCGGGAACTCCTACGAGCAGTACTTC.